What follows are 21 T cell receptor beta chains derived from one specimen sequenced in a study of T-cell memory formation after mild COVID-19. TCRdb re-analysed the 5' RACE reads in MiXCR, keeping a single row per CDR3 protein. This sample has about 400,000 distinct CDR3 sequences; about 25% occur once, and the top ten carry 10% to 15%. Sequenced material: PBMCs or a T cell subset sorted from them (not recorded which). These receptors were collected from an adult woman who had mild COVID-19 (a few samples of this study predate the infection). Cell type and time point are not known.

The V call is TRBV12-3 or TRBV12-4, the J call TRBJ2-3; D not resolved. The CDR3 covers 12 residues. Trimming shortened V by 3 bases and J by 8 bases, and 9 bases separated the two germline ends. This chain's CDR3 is CASSLTPSTQYF. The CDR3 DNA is TGTGCCAGCAGTTTGACGCCAAGTACGCAGTATTTT.

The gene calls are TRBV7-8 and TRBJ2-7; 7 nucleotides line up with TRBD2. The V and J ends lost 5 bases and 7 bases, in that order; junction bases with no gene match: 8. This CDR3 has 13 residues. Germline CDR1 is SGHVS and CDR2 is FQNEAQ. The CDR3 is CASSTRLAVEQYF. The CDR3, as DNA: TGTGCCAGCAGCACCCGACTAGCAGTTGAGCAGTACTTC.

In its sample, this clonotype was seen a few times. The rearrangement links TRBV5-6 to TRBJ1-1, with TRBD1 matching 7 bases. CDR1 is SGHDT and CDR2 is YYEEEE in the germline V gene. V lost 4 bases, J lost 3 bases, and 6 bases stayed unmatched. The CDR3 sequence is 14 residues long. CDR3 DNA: TGTGCCAGCAGCATCTTCAGGGGGTACACTGAAGCTTTCTTT. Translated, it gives CASSIFRGYTEAFF.

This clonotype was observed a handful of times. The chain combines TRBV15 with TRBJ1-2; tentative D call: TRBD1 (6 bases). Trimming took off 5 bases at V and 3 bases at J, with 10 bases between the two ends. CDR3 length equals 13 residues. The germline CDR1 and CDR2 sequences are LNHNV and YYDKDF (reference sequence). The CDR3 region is CATSDGQHYGYTF. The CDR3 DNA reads TGTGCCACCAGCGACGGACAGCACTATGGCTACACCTTC.

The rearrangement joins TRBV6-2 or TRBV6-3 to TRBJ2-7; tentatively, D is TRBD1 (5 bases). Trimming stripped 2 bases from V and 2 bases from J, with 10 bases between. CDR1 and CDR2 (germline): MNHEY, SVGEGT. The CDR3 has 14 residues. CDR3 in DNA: TGTGCCAGCAGTTACGGGCAGGACACCTACGAGCAGTACTTC. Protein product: CASSYGQDTYEQYF.

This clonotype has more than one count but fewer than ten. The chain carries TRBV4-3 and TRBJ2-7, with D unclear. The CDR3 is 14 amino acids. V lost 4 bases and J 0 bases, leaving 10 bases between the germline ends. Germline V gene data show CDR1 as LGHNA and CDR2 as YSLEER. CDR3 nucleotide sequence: TGCGCCAGCAGCCCGGAGAGATCCTCCTACGAGCAGTACTTC. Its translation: CASSPERSSYEQYF.

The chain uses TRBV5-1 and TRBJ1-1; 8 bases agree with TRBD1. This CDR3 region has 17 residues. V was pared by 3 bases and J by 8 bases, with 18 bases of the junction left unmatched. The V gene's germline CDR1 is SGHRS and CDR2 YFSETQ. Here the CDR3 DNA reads TGCGCCAGCAGCTACGGGACAGGAGATATAGTACGAACCGAAGCTTTCTTT. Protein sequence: CASSYGTGDIVRTEAFF. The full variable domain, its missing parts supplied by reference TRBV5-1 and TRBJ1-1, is KAGVTQTPRYLIKTRGQQVTLSCSPISGHRSVSWYQQTPGQGLQFLFEYFSETQRNKGNFPGRFSGRQFSNSRSEMNVSTLELGDSALYLCASSYGTGDIVRTEAFFGQGTRLTVV.

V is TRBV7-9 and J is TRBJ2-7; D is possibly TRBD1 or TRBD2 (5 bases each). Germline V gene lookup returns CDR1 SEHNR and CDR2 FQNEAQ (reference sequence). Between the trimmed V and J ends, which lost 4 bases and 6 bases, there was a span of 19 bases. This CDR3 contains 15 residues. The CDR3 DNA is TGTGCCAGCAGCTACACCCGGGACCCCCGGAGCGAGCAGTACTTC. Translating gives CASSYTRDPRSEQYF.

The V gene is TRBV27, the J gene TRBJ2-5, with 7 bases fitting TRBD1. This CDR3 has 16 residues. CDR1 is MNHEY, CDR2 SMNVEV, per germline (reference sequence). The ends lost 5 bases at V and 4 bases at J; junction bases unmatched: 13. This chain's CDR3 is CASSPRQGLKVETQYF. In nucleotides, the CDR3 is TGTGCCAGCAGTCCCCGACAGGGTCTAAAGGTAGAGACCCAGTACTTC.

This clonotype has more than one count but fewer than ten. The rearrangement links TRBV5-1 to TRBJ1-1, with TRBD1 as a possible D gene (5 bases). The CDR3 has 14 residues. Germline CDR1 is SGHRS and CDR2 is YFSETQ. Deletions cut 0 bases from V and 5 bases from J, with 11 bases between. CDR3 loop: CASSLASRDTEAFF. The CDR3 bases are TGCGCCAGCAGCTTGGCGTCCAGGGATACTGAAGCTTTCTTT. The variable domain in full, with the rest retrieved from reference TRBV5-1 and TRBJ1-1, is KAGVTQTPRYLIKTRGQQVTLSCSPISGHRSVSWYQQTPGQGLQFLFEYFSETQRNKGNFPGRFSGRQFSNSRSEMNVSTLELGDSALYLCASSLASRDTEAFFGQGTRLTVV.

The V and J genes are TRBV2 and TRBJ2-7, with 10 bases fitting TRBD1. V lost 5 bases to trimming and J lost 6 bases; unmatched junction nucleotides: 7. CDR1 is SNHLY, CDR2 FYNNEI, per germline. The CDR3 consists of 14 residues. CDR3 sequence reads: CASSKGTGVSEQYF. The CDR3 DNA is TGTGCCAGCAGTAAAGGGACAGGGGTAAGCGAGCAGTACTTC.

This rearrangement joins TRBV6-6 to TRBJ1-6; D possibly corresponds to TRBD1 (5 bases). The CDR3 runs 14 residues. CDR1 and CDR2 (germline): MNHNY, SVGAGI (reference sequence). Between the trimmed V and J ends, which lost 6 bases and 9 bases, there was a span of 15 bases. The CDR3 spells CASSGGEFSSPLHF. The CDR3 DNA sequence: TGTGCCAGCAGCGGAGGGGAGTTCAGTTCACCCCTCCACTTT.

CDR3: CASSLMGGLAGSNEQFF. The CDR3 coding sequence is TGTGCCAGCAGCTTGATGGGGGGGCTAGCGGGGTCTAATGAGCAGTTCTTC. The chain joins TRBV7-7 to TRBJ2-1; 9 bases align to TRBD2. This CDR3 has 17 residues. Germline V gene lookup returns CDR1 SSHAT and CDR2 FNYEAQ (reference sequence). With V trimmed by 3 bases and J by 7 bases, 13 bases remained unmatched.

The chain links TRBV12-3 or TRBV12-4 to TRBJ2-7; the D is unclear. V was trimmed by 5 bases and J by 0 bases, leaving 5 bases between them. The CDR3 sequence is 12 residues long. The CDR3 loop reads CASSKLSYEQYF. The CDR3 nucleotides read TGTGCCAGCAGTAAACTCTCCTACGAGCAGTACTTC.

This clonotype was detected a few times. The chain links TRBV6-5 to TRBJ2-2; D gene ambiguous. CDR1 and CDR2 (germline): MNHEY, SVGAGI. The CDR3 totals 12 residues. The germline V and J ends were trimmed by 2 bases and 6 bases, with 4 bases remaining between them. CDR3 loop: CASSYEAGELFF. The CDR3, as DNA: TGTGCCAGCAGTTACGAGGCCGGGGAGCTGTTTTTT.

CDR3 in DNA: TGCGCCAGCAGGGGACAGGGGGCGTCCGGGGAGCTGTTTTTT. This translates into CASRGQGASGELFF. This chain uses TRBV5-1 with TRBJ2-2; 12 bases align to TRBD1. CDR1 is SGHRS and CDR2 is YFSETQ in the germline V gene. Unmatched junction bases numbered 2, after V lost 5 bases and J lost 6 bases. The length of the CDR3 is 14 residues.

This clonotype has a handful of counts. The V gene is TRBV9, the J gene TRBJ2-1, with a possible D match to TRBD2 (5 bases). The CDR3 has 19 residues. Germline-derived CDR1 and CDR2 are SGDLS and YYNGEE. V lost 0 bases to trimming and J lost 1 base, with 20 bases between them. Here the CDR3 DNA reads TGTGCCAGCAGCGTAGCAGGTCCAGCGGTACTACGATCCTACAATGAGCAGTTCTTC. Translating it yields CASSVAGPAVLRSYNEQFF.

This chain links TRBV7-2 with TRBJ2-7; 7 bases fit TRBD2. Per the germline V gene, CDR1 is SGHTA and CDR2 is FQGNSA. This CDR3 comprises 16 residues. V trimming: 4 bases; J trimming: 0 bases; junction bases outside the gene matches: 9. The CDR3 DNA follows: TGTGCCAGCAGCTCACCGGCTAGCGGCAGCTCCTACGAGCAGTACTTC. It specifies CASSSPASGSSYEQYF.

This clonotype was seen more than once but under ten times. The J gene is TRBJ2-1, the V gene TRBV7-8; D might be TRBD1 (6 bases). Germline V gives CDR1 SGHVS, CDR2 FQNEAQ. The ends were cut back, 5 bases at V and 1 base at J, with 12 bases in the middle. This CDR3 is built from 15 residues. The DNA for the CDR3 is TGTGCCAGCAGCCCCCGCAGGGGATCCTACAATGAGCAGTTCTTC. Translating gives CASSPRRGSYNEQFF.

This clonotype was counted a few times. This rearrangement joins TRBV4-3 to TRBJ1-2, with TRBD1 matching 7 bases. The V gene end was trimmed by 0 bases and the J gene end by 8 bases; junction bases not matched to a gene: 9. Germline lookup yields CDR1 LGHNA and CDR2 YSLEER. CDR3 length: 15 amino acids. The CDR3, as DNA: TGCGCCAGCAGCCAAGATGAAAGGGGGCGGGCCGGCTACACCTTC. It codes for CASSQDERGRAGYTF.

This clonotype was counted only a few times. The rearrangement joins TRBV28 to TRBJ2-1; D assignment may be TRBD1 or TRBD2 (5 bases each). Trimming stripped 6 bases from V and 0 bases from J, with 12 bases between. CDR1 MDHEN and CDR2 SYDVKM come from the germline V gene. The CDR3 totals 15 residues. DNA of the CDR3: TGTGCCAGCAGACCCCCGGGACGCTCCTACAATGAGCAGTTCTTC. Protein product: CASRPPGRSYNEQFF.